This paragraph reports one TCR beta chain. Its antigen remains unidentified. The CDR3 has 14 residues. Germline trimming cut 5 bases from V and 9 bases from J; bases unmatched to any gene: 7. The data were obtained in a study of response to subunit inactivated influenza vaccine. Overall study results and limits: The authors put forward the suggestion that each seasonal influenza vaccination may bring in only a limited number of new T cells.

MiXCR, applied by TCRdb to the RT-PCR reads, yields one record per CDR3 protein. The repertoire holds 750,000 to 850,000 distinct CDR3 sequences, with under 20% as singletons. This TCR came from a man in his fifties who received an inactivated influenza vaccine. Sample: PBMCs from blood, taken roughly 5 days after vaccination. The chain uses TRBV12-3 or TRBV12-4 and TRBJ2-2, with TRBD1 matching 9 bases. CDR3 sequence: CASSIGTGSRELFF. CDR3 bases: TGTGCCAGCAGTATAGGGACAGGGAGCCGGGAGCTGTTTTTT.